These T cell receptor beta chains were read from a single sample in a study of shared clonotypes between healthy human individuals. TCRdb's copy holds only in-frame clones and misses some; the assay was immunoSEQ multiplex PCR. The sample contains 450,000 to 500,000 clones, 81% of which appear only once. The sample consisted of PBMCs. The origin of the receptors is a woman in her 40s in good health. Some clones in this sample may be carry-over from other donors' samples. Each CDR3 is given with its conserved first and last residue. D genes are given only for firm matches. Rows give clone size only sometimes, using once, few, many, or a class for an expanded clone.

J gene: TRBJ2-3
V gene: TRBV5-5
D gene: .
clone size: .
CDR3 DNA: TGTGCCAGCAGCACGGGCACAGATACGCAGTATTTT
CDR3 protein: CASSTGTDTQYF

J gene: TRBJ2-7
V gene: TRBV28
D gene: TRBD1
clone size: .
CDR3 DNA: TGTGCCAGCAGTGATCTCTCCGGGACAGGGGTCTACGAGCAGTACTTC
CDR3 protein: CASSDLSGTGVYEQYF

J gene: TRBJ2-7
V gene: TRBV5-1
D gene: .
clone size: few
CDR3 DNA: TGCGCCAGCAGCTTGGGGATCCAGGAATCCTACGAGCAGTACTTC
CDR3 protein: CASSLGIQESYEQYF

J gene: TRBJ2-3
V gene: TRBV19
D gene: .
clone size: .
CDR3 DNA: TGTGCGTCGAAATGGGGTCCCGCAGATACGCAGTATTTT
CDR3 protein: CASKWGPADTQYF

J gene: TRBJ2-1
V gene: TRBV27
D gene: TRBD2
clone size: .
CDR3 DNA: TGTGCCAGCAGTTTGTTTTCCCCTTCTAGCGGCTTAGCGGACAATGAGCAGTTCTTC
CDR3 protein: CASSLFSPSSGLADNEQFF

J gene: TRBJ2-1
V gene: TRBV27
D gene: .
clone size: .
CDR3 DNA: TGTGCCAGCAGCCCTTACGGCAGAGGGAATGAGCAGTTCTTC
CDR3 protein: CASSPYGRGNEQFF

J gene: TRBJ2-7
V gene: TRBV6-5
D gene: .
clone size: .
CDR3 DNA: TGTGCCAGCAGACGATCCCAGGGCGAGCAGTACTTC
CDR3 protein: CASRRSQGEQYF

J gene: TRBJ2-2
V gene: TRBV29-1
D gene: .
clone size: once
CDR3 DNA: TGCAGCGTACTCCGGGGCACGAACACCGGGGAGCTGTTTTTT
CDR3 protein: CSVLRGTNTGELFF

J gene: TRBJ1-1
V gene: TRBV2
D gene: .
clone size: .
CDR3 DNA: TGTGCCAGCACCAGAAACGTGAACACTGAAGCTTTCTTT
CDR3 protein: CASTRNVNTEAFF

J gene: TRBJ2-7
V gene: TRBV7-2
D gene: TRBD1
clone size: .
CDR3 DNA: TGTGCCAGCAGCCTCCGGGACAGGGGTCCCTACGAGCAGTACTTC
CDR3 protein: CASSLRDRGPYEQYF

J gene: TRBJ2-2
V gene: TRBV11-1
D gene: .
clone size: .
CDR3 DNA: TGTGCCAGCAGCTTAAGCTCCACCGGGGAGCTGTTTTTT
CDR3 protein: CASSLSSTGELFF

J gene: TRBJ1-2
V gene: TRBV4-3
D gene: .
clone size: .
CDR3 DNA: TGCGCCAGCAGCCCTCCCCAGGGGCGCAACTATGGCTACACCTTC
CDR3 protein: CASSPPQGRNYGYTF

J gene: TRBJ1-2
V gene: TRBV10-1
D gene: .
clone size: .
CDR3 DNA: TGCGCCAGCCCCGGAAAGGGTATGTACTATGGCTACACCTTC
CDR3 protein: CASPGKGMYYGYTF

J gene: TRBJ2-3
V gene: TRBV10-1
D gene: .
clone size: .
CDR3 DNA: TGCGCCAGCAGTGAGTTTCCCGGGAGCGACACAGATACGCAGTATTTT
CDR3 protein: CASSEFPGSDTDTQYF

J gene: TRBJ2-7
V gene: TRBV6-5
D gene: TRBD1
clone size: .
CDR3 DNA: TGTGCCAGCAAACGACAGGGGGCAAGGGTGGAGCAGTACTTC
CDR3 protein: CASKRQGARVEQYF

J gene: TRBJ2-7
V gene: TRBV7-9
D gene: TRBD1
clone size: .
CDR3 DNA: TGTGCCAGCACCTTCTTCCCGGGACAGCACTACGAGCAGTACTTC
CDR3 protein: CASTFFPGQHYEQYF

J gene: TRBJ2-7
V gene: TRBV11-2
D gene: TRBD2
clone size: .
CDR3 DNA: TGTGCCAGCAGACGGACGGGACTAGCGGGAGGGCCCTTGCGCGAGCAGTACTTC
CDR3 protein: CASRRTGLAGGPLREQYF

J gene: TRBJ1-5
V gene: TRBV6-1
D gene: .
clone size: once
CDR3 DNA: TGTGCCAGCAGTGAAGCTAGCGGTAGCAATCAGCCCCAGCATTTT
CDR3 protein: CASSEASGSNQPQHF

J gene: TRBJ2-7
V gene: TRBV28
D gene: .
clone size: .
CDR3 DNA: TGTGCCAGCAGTTTACGGCCCTCCTACGAGCAGTACTTC
CDR3 protein: CASSLRPSYEQYF

J gene: TRBJ2-7
V gene: TRBV2
D gene: .
clone size: .
CDR3 DNA: TGTGCCAGCCAGAGGGGCGGAAGCTCCTACGAGCAGTACTTC
CDR3 protein: CASQRGGSSYEQYF

J gene: TRBJ1-1
V gene: TRBV7-2
D gene: TRBD1
clone size: .
CDR3 DNA: TGTGCCAGCAGCCTTACCTCCGGGACAGTCGAAGCTTTCTTT
CDR3 protein: CASSLTSGTVEAFF

J gene: TRBJ2-7
V gene: TRBV14
D gene: .
clone size: .
CDR3 DNA: TGTGCCAGCAGCACCGGGACACACGAGCAGTACTTC
CDR3 protein: CASSTGTHEQYF

J gene: TRBJ1-5
V gene: TRBV15
D gene: .
clone size: .
CDR3 DNA: TGTGCCACCAGCAACTCCCCTAGGCAACTGCCGAATCAGCCCCAGCATTTT
CDR3 protein: CATSNSPRQLPNQPQHF

J gene: TRBJ1-1
V gene: TRBV2
D gene: .
clone size: .
CDR3 DNA: TGTGCCAGCAGTGTTGAGGCAGAGAACACTGAAGCTTTCTTT
CDR3 protein: CASSVEAENTEAFF

J gene: TRBJ2-5
V gene: TRBV28
D gene: .
clone size: .
CDR3 DNA: TGTGCCAGCAGGACATTCTCAGAGACCCAGTACTTC
CDR3 protein: CASRTFSETQYF

J gene: TRBJ2-5
V gene: TRBV4-2
D gene: .
clone size: .
CDR3 DNA: TGTGCCAGCAGCGGTAGGGGCTTGCCGGGGGAGACCCAGTACTTC
CDR3 protein: CASSGRGLPGETQYF

J gene: TRBJ2-7
V gene: TRBV10-3
D gene: .
clone size: .
CDR3 DNA: TGTGCCATCAGTTACGACGGCAACGAGCAGTACTTC
CDR3 protein: CAISYDGNEQYF

J gene: TRBJ2-2
V gene: TRBV28
D gene: .
clone size: .
CDR3 DNA: TGTGCCAGCAGCAACCAAGGAATCACCGGGGAGCTGTTTTTT
CDR3 protein: CASSNQGITGELFF

J gene: TRBJ2-7
V gene: TRBV27
D gene: .
clone size: .
CDR3 DNA: TGTGCCAGCAGTTTATCGGCCCACAGGGAGCCCTACGAGCAGTACTTC
CDR3 protein: CASSLSAHREPYEQYF

J gene: TRBJ2-1
V gene: TRBV7-7
D gene: .
clone size: many
CDR3 DNA: TGTGCCAGCAGCTTAGTTCCAGAGGCCTACAATGAGCAGTTCTTC
CDR3 protein: CASSLVPEAYNEQFF

J gene: TRBJ2-3
V gene: TRBV5-1
D gene: TRBD2
clone size: .
CDR3 DNA: TGCGCCAGCAGCCCAGGACTAGCCCCCACAGATACGCAGTATTTT
CDR3 protein: CASSPGLAPTDTQYF

J gene: TRBJ1-1
V gene: TRBV19
D gene: TRBD1
clone size: .
CDR3 DNA: TGTGCCAGTAGCCTGACAGGGGTCACTGAAGCTTTCTTT
CDR3 protein: CASSLTGVTEAFF

J gene: TRBJ1-4
V gene: TRBV18
D gene: .
clone size: .
CDR3 DNA: TGTGCCAGCTCACCCGACCCAGGATTCGGGGAAAAACTGTTTTTT
CDR3 protein: CASSPDPGFGEKLFF

J gene: TRBJ2-7
V gene: TRBV11-2
D gene: TRBD1
clone size: .
CDR3 DNA: TGTGCCAGCAGCCTAACGACAGGGACCTACGAGCAGTACTTC
CDR3 protein: CASSLTTGTYEQYF

J gene: TRBJ1-2
V gene: TRBV5-4
D gene: .
clone size: .
CDR3 DNA: TGTGCCAGCAGCTTAAAGGGCCACGACTATGGCTACACCTTC
CDR3 protein: CASSLKGHDYGYTF

J gene: TRBJ1-2
V gene: TRBV29-1
D gene: TRBD1
clone size: .
CDR3 DNA: TGCAGCGTTGCAATAGGGGGCGAGCTGGGGAGGTATGGCTACACCTTC
CDR3 protein: CSVAIGGELGRYGYTF

J gene: TRBJ1-4
V gene: TRBV6-5
D gene: .
clone size: once
CDR3 DNA: TGTGCCAACGAGGGGGGCTTTAATGAAAAACTGTTTTTT
CDR3 protein: CANEGGFNEKLFF

J gene: TRBJ1-4
V gene: TRBV9
D gene: .
clone size: .
CDR3 DNA: TGTGCCAGCAGCGTAGGTCCGGGTGAATCTAATGAAAAACTGTTTTTT
CDR3 protein: CASSVGPGESNEKLFF

J gene: TRBJ2-7
V gene: TRBV15
D gene: TRBD2
clone size: .
CDR3 DNA: TGTGCCACCAGCAGAGGTGGAGGCGGGAGGGGCGCCTACGAGCAGTACTTC
CDR3 protein: CATSRGGGGRGAYEQYF

J gene: TRBJ1-1
V gene: TRBV29-1
D gene: .
clone size: .
CDR3 DNA: TGCAGCGTCGCCGGTCTGTTCGGTAGGGACACTGAAGCTTTCTTT
CDR3 protein: CSVAGLFGRDTEAFF

J gene: TRBJ2-1
V gene: TRBV4-3
D gene: .
clone size: .
CDR3 DNA: TGCGCCAGCAGCCAAGATGAGGGACACCGATACAATGAGCAGTTCTTC
CDR3 protein: CASSQDEGHRYNEQFF

J gene: TRBJ1-2
V gene: TRBV18
D gene: .
clone size: .
CDR3 DNA: TGTGCCAGCTCACCAGGATACCCCTTGGACGGCTACACCTTC
CDR3 protein: CASSPGYPLDGYTF

J gene: TRBJ2-3
V gene: TRBV7-9
D gene: .
clone size: .
CDR3 DNA: TGTGCCAGCAGCCGCACAGATACGCAGTATTTT
CDR3 protein: CASSRTDTQYF

J gene: TRBJ2-2
V gene: TRBV6-5
D gene: TRBD1
clone size: .
CDR3 DNA: TGTGCCAGCAGAAAGACAGGGCTTAACACCGGGGAGCTGTTTTTT
CDR3 protein: CASRKTGLNTGELFF

J gene: TRBJ1-5
V gene: TRBV27
D gene: .
clone size: .
CDR3 DNA: TGTGCCAGCAGTTTATTGGGAAGAGCAAGGGGGGATCAGCCCCAGCATTTT
CDR3 protein: CASSLLGRARGDQPQHF

J gene: TRBJ2-7
V gene: TRBV7-6
D gene: .
clone size: .
CDR3 DNA: TGTGCCAGCAGCTTAGTAGGAGCCTCAACCTACGAGCAGTACTTC
CDR3 protein: CASSLVGASTYEQYF

J gene: TRBJ2-1
V gene: TRBV19
D gene: .
clone size: .
CDR3 DNA: TGTGCCAGTAGTATTTTAGGGTCCTCCTACAATGAGCAGTTCTTC
CDR3 protein: CASSILGSSYNEQFF

J gene: TRBJ2-1
V gene: TRBV2
D gene: TRBD2
clone size: many
CDR3 DNA: TGTGCCAGCAGTTCCGGGACTAGCGCCCTCTTC
CDR3 protein: CASSSGTSALF

J gene: TRBJ2-2
V gene: TRBV29-1
D gene: .
clone size: .
CDR3 DNA: TGCAGCGTTGAAGTGGGACAATTCTCCGGGGAGCTGTTTTTT
CDR3 protein: CSVEVGQFSGELFF

J gene: TRBJ2-7
V gene: TRBV27
D gene: .
clone size: .
CDR3 DNA: TGTGCCAGCAGTTCCACTATGCGTTCAGGGAACTACGAGCAGTACTTC
CDR3 protein: CASSSTMRSGNYEQYF

J gene: TRBJ2-3
V gene: TRBV7-8
D gene: TRBD1
clone size: .
CDR3 DNA: TGTGCCAGCACCGAGGACAGGGCGATAGATACGCAGTATTTT
CDR3 protein: CASTEDRAIDTQYF

J gene: TRBJ1-2
V gene: TRBV11-1
D gene: .
clone size: .
CDR3 DNA: TGTGCCAGCAGCCCCGACGCGTTCGACTATGGCTACACCTTC
CDR3 protein: CASSPDAFDYGYTF

J gene: TRBJ2-7
V gene: TRBV15
D gene: TRBD2
clone size: .
CDR3 DNA: TGTGCCACCAGCAGAGATTACGCGGGGGTGACCTACGAGCAGTACTTC
CDR3 protein: CATSRDYAGVTYEQYF

J gene: TRBJ2-2
V gene: TRBV7-7
D gene: TRBD2
clone size: .
CDR3 DNA: TGTGCCAGCAGCTTAGTAGCGGGAAGTACCGGGGAGCTGTTTTTT
CDR3 protein: CASSLVAGSTGELFF

J gene: TRBJ1-2
V gene: TRBV19
D gene: .
clone size: once
CDR3 DNA: TGTGCCAGTAGTCCCCTACGGGGAGGCAGGAATTACGGCTACACCTTC
CDR3 protein: CASSPLRGGRNYGYTF